This T cell receptor beta chain derives from a study of cytomegalovirus exposure and HLA in healthy donors (dated by TCRdb to 2017 to 2019). In terms of the full investigation: In an earlier analysis of 450 to 750 of the donors, 250 to 350 Gb of sequence data and about 110 million unique TCR beta sequences from about 179 million T cells were reported. Every repertoire in the discovery cohort had been generated on one and the same sequencing platform. The study was designed to test whether signatures of past pathogen exposure could be identified by cataloging public T cell receptors. The study used immunosequencing to profile the T cell repertoires of approximately 690 subjects and linked those repertoires to cytomegalovirus serostatus. An earlier analysis of 587 of the donors applied high-throughput TCR beta sequencing to assess whether each TCR beta V gene segment acted as functional or pseudogenic. An early release that covered about 640 HLA-typed donors contained about 300 gigabases of sequencing data and 70 million to 100 million unique TCR sequences. A later genetic analysis took genome-wide SNP genotypes for 398 of the 666 donors and used that subset as a discovery cohort. The later analysis used no new phenotypic data to find candidate immune exposures, relying instead on TCR beta sequences and their occurrence across donors. Roughly five DR-DQ haplotypes were treated as single units for association and clustering because of strong linkage in the cohort. Typing coverage varied by locus: about 620-630 donors for A, B, C, DRB1 and DQB1; around 560 for DQA1; around 570 for DPA1; approximately 490 for DPB1. The study combined high-throughput TCR immunosequencing, statistical association of individual TCRs with disease status, and machine learning to predict cytomegalovirus infection status. Of the roughly 410 genotyped donors, roughly 76% were placed in the genetic ancestry cluster associated with self-reported Caucasian donors. Among 300 to 450 genotyped donors of the cohort, an average of approximately 230,000 unique TCR beta nucleotide sequences were sequenced per donor, around 18% of them non-productive. A separate validation cohort of 100 to 150 different subjects was used in addition to the roughly 700-subject first cohort. A later analysis re-examined previously published TCR beta repertoires from around 670 donors and added high-resolution HLA genotyping to investigate patterns of TCR occurrence. Alongside the repertoire data, information on donor age, sex, ethnicity and CMV serostatus was compiled. HLA typing covered class I and class II loci at four-digit resolution.

Details on this clone: The clone's antigen remains unknown. Qualities for individual bases were not recorded, and no much larger clone is one base off.

V lost 5 bases and J lost 1 base; the stretch between them is 13 bases long. In the germline V gene (reference sequence), CDR1 corresponds to SEHNR and CDR2 to FQNEAQ. The CDR3, cysteine through phenylalanine, is 15 amino acids long. The entry retains the CDR3 DNA only, 45 bases that are in frame from base 1. The cohort consisted of 666 healthy bone marrow donors. At the time of sampling, all cohort members were nominally healthy, though unrecorded immune exposures were likely present. The donor tested CMV seronegative and was one of the 352 seronegative cohort members. Each donor provided a peripheral blood sample, and peripheral blood mononuclear cells were used for TCR beta sequencing. The Qiagen DNeasy Blood Extraction Kit was used to extract genomic DNA from the blood cell samples. What the authors observed across the whole study: In a later genetic analysis, fewer N-insertions in productive TCRs were reported among donors in an Asian-associated ancestry cluster than the approximately 670-donor mean. In an earlier analysis of approximately 590 of the donors, most TCR beta V segments were observed in productive rearrangements about 90% or about 30% of the time, broadly matching IMGT annotations. The classifier was reported to diagnose cytomegalovirus status with high specificity and sensitivity in both the original and validation cohorts. Seventeen rarely observed V segments, including chromosome 9 orphons, were excluded from the earlier analysis of a few hundred of the donors because counts were too low. Because HLA typing was missing for some donors at each locus, association tests included only the typed subset. Three of the identified cytomegalovirus-associated TCR beta chains were confirmed in vitro to be specific for cytomegalovirus antigens. The authors suggested that the approach could potentially be generalized to other disease states and immunological phenotypes. This cohort had only TCR beta chains sequenced, and the lack of alpha or paired-chain data limited which features could be detected. Presence/absence analyses assumed roughly uniform sequencing depth across donors, an assumption that may not hold. A later analysis reported that several top co-occurrence clusters appeared linked to parvovirus B19, influenza, CMV and Epstein-Barr virus. An association between a missense DCLRE1C variant and V-gene and J-gene trimming of TCR beta chains was found in a later genetic analysis and replicated in an independent cohort. In a later analysis, the rate of TCR association differed among HLA loci, with DRB1 alleles having the most associated TCRs and HLA-C alleles having the fewest. In a later analysis, 16,951 TCR beta sequences were associated with specific HLA alleles at a false discovery rate of 0.05. A further reported finding was that TCR beta sequences accurately predicted the HLA-A and HLA-B alleles for most subjects in the first cohort. Linkage disequilibrium might explain the correlated functional status among segregating V segments, but an unknown experimental factor could not be excluded. Most CMV-associated TCR beta chains appeared to be HLA-restricted in a later analysis, and the HLA associations seemed to be driven largely by CMV exposure. A cluster of highly shared sequence variants was judged likely to be a technical artifact of the sequencing pipeline. For the cohort, immune exposure information was limited to CMV serostatus. When HLA alleles, especially DR and DQ, strongly co-occurred, attributing TCR associations to individual alleles was difficult. Because the 87-base-pair reads could not distinguish some IMGT-functional V segments, including TRBV6-2 and TRBV6-3, those segments were excluded. Across donors, most TCR sequences were observed very rarely, whereas some public TCRs were present in many individuals. Compared with equally common non-associated chains, HLA-associated TCR beta chains in a later analysis were more clonally expanded and had lower generation probabilities. A total of 150 or so TCR beta chains were listed by the study as associated with cytomegalovirus.

Library prep was done by the immunoSEQ multiplex PCR assay. For the multiplex PCR, a mixture combining 60 forward primers for TCR Vbeta segments and 13 reverse primers for TCR Jbeta segments was used. The CDR3 region of rearranged TCR beta genes was amplified from genomic DNA by a multiplex PCR assay. The Illumina HiSeq System was used to sequence the amplified TCR beta libraries as 87-base-pair reads. The authors' pipeline ran thus. In a later analysis, 80 million or so unique TCR beta chains were counted across the roughly 670 repertoires, and approximately 11 million of these chains were shared by at least two donors. To remove PCR and sequencing errors, raw reads were error-corrected and collapsed into unique sequences using a nearest-neighbor algorithm that merged closely related sequences. CDR3 sequences were aligned to IMGT reference sequences to assign V, D and J gene segments. For a sequence to be retained, a match of at least six nucleotides was required to both a V gene segment and a J gene segment. A rearrangement counted as productive if the CDR3 had no stop codons and remained in frame with V and J, and every other rearrangement counted as non-productive. CDR3 was defined by IMGT convention, running from the second conserved V-encoded cysteine to the conserved J-encoded phenylalanine. In an earlier analysis of just under 600 of the donors, sequences lacking an unambiguous match to a single V gene segment were excluded. An earlier analysis of 587 of the donors called V segments functional above 56.7% productive rearrangements and segregating when the between-donor standard deviation exceeded 5%. A statistical classification framework was developed to diagnose cytomegalovirus status using the catalog of TCR beta chain sequences. In a later analysis, TCR nucleotide sequences were compared against IMGT/GENE-DB human TR gene sequences so that V and J genes could be assigned. Using the TCRdist pipeline, a later analysis assigned CDR3 sequences along with most-parsimonious VDJ recombination scenarios. In a later analysis, each TCR beta chain was defined by its CDR3 amino acid sequence together with its V-gene family, and reads lacking a unique V-gene family were excluded. As a way to deal with suspected cross-contamination and a sequencing artifact, a later analysis dropped approximately 590 nucleotide sequences that were highly shared and had low generation probability. For each public chain, a later analysis derived a clonal expansion index from normalized ranks of inferred template counts within each repertoire. A later analysis computed generation probabilities with a VDJ recombination model fitted to out-of-frame rearrangements, and checked the results against IGoR. In a later analysis, hypergeometric tests were used to score TCR-TCR, TCR-HLA and TCR-CMV co-occurrence, with a repertoire-size bias correction applied to TCR pairs. False discovery rates were estimated in a later analysis by permuting HLA or CMV assignments 20 times. In a later analysis, co-occurring TCRs were grouped using DBSCAN, and TCRdist sequence similarity was added for clustering within HLA-allele-positive subsets. For co-occurrence clustering, repertoires with fewer than 30,000 or more than 120,000 public chains were excluded, along with about five repertoires with anomalous nucleotide sharing. As stored in TCRdb, this immuneACCESS dataset retains in-frame rearrangements with V and J assigned. A fraction of the clones does not appear; measured against another copy, unresolved V genes explain less than half of the discrepancy, and the remainder lacks a known reason. V and J calls and clone size are given by that table; D and trimming were obtained from the DNA. This sample comprises 200,000 or so clones, approximately 85% of them detected only once. The top ten clones comprise under 0.9% of the sample.

The rearranged chain carries TRBV7-9 and TRBJ2-3, and TRBD2 may be the D gene, going by 5 matching bases. The specimen sequenced was PBMCs. This receptor was taken from a woman younger than 35 in good health and CMV-seronegative. The CDR3 protein sequence reads: CASSGRRAGTDTQYF. At the DNA level, the sequence is TGTGCCAGCAGCGGGCGGCGAGCGGGCACAGATACGCAGTATTTT.